Shown below are 12 T cell receptor beta chains from a single sample sequenced in a study of regulatory T cells in long-lasting Graves disease. Noted time point: newly diagnosed GD, antithyroid drugs for less than 3 months. The TCR library was prepared using RNA isolated from PBMCs. To make TCR beta libraries, researchers used iRepertoire HTBI primers and Arm-PCR of CDR3 regions. TCRdb analysed the multiplex PCR reads with MiXCR anew, one entry per CDR3 protein. The sample yields roughly 410,000 distinct CDR3 sequences, approximately 16% seen once. These data were also reused for a study on T cells in Graves' hyperthyroidism and ophthalmopathy.

This sample comprised peripheral blood mononuclear cells (PBMCs), obtained at new diagnosis, from a patient treated with antithyroid drugs. These receptors were collected from a woman aged 40 to 49 with Graves disease.

The table lists this clonotype with many counts. This chain links TRBV29-1 with TRBJ2-7; 10 nucleotides match TRBD2. J was trimmed by 3 bases and V by 4 bases; bases with no gene match: 15. CDR1 is SQVTM, CDR2 ANQGSEA, per germline. The CDR3 totals 17 residues. The CDR3 loop is CSVVRGAASGGYYEQYF. The CDR3 DNA reads as TGCAGCGTTGTCCGGGGGGCGGCTAGCGGGGGATACTACGAGCAGTACTTC.

In this sample, this clonotype turned up a few times. This chain links TRBV4-1 with TRBJ2-7, with TRBD1 as a possible D gene (5 bases). V shed 4 bases and J shed 5 bases, with 12 bases lying between them. Germline V gives CDR1 MGHRA, CDR2 YSYEKL. There are 13 residues in the CDR3. In nucleotides, the CDR3 is TGCGCCAGCAGCCTCAGGGCTCTGGACGAGCAGTACTTC. Translation: CASSLRALDEQYF.

This clonotype was seen at least ten times. V gene TRBV19 combines with J gene TRBJ2-2, with 9 bases aligning to TRBD2. With 2 bases clipped from V and 5 bases from J, the junction kept 0 bases outside the gene matches. Germline CDR1 LNHDA, CDR2 SQIVND (reference sequence). The CDR3 covers 14 residues. The CDR3 nucleotides read TGTGCCAGTAGTATACTAGCGGGAACCGGGGAGCTGTTTTTT. Protein: CASSILAGTGELFF.

A few counts support this clonotype. The CDR3 DNA reads as TGCGCCAGCAGCTTGGTGCCGGCAGCTAACTATGGCTACACCTTC. Residues: CASSLVPAANYGYTF. The rearrangement links TRBV5-1 to TRBJ1-2; D uncertain. In germline, CDR1 is SGHRS, CDR2 YFSETQ. Trimming stripped 0 bases from V and 0 bases from J, with 9 bases between. This CDR3 is 15 amino acids long.

In this sample, this clonotype turned up many times. This chain uses TRBV2 with TRBJ1-6, with D unresolved. The CDR3 has 14 amino acids. CDR1 and CDR2 from the germline V gene are SNHLY and FYNNEI. Trimming stripped 4 bases from V and 6 bases from J, with 10 bases between. The CDR3 DNA is TGTGCCAGCAGTGGTGCGGGTAGTAATTCACCCCTCCACTTT. Protein product: CASSGAGSNSPLHF. Full variable domain (outside the CDR3, taken from reference TRBV2 and TRBJ1-6): EPEVTQTPSHQVTQMGQEVILRCVPISNHLYFYWYRQILGQKVEFLVSFYNNEISEKSEIFDDQFSVERPDGSNFTLKIRSTKLEDSAMYFCASSGAGSNSPLHFGNGTRLTVT.

This clonotype has more than one count but fewer than ten. This chain joins TRBV28 and TRBJ1-4, with TRBD1 identical over 7 bases. The V and J ends lost 3 bases and 2 bases, in that order; junction bases with no gene match: 6. The germline gives CDR1 MDHEN, CDR2 SYDVKM. This CDR3 region has 16 residues. In nucleotides, the CDR3 is TGTGCCAGCAGTTTTATCATGGGACAGACTAATGAAAAACTGTTTTTT. This sequence encodes CASSFIMGQTNEKLFF. The variable domain in full, completed from reference TRBV28 and TRBJ1-4, reads DVKVTQSSRYLVKRTGEKVFLECVQDMDHENMFWYRQDPGLGLRLIYFSYDVKMKEKGDIPEGYSVSREKKERFSLILESASTNQTSMYLCASSFIMGQTNEKLFFGSGTQLSVL.

This clonotype was detected many times. The gene calls are TRBV18 and TRBJ2-5; D may match TRBD1 or TRBD2 (5 bases each). Germline V CDR1 and CDR2: KGHSH, LQKENI. Trimming left V 6 bases short and J 1 base short, with 15 bases between. The CDR3 extends over 15 amino acids. In nucleotides, the CDR3 is TGTGCCAGCTCCCCCGCAACCGGGACCCAAGAGACCCAGTACTTC. It yields the protein CASSPATGTQETQYF.

This clonotype has at least ten counts. CDR3 coding DNA: TGTGCCAGCAGTTTAAAGGGGGGAGCTTTCTTT. This codes for CASSLKGGAFF. This chain joins TRBV12-3 or TRBV12-4 and TRBJ1-1; the D gene is possibly TRBD1 (6 bases). V lost 2 bases and J lost 10, with 8 bases in between. The CDR3 length is 11 residues.

At least ten counts were recorded for this clonotype. The J gene is TRBJ2-5, the V gene TRBV28, with a tentative D call TRBD2 (5 bases). V gave up 1 base and J gave up 1 base, with 16 bases separating them. Germline V CDR1 and CDR2: MDHEN, SYDVKM. The CDR3 is 17 residues long. In nucleotides, the CDR3 is TGTGCCAGCAGTTTATCAAGGCCCCCGGCGGGCCAAGAGACCCAGTACTTC. It translates to CASSLSRPPAGQETQYF.

This sequence joins TRBV6-1 and TRBJ2-5; 11 bases map to TRBD1. With V trimmed by 7 bases and J by 5 bases, 3 bases remained unmatched. The CDR3 extends over 13 amino acids. Germline loops: CDR1 MNHNS, CDR2 SASEGT. CDR3 in DNA: TGTGCCAGCACTGGACAGGGGGCTGAGACCCAGTACTTC. Translation: CASTGQGAETQYF.

This clonotype was seen at least ten times. This chain connects TRBV12-3 or TRBV12-4 to TRBJ2-7; 9 bases line up with TRBD2. CDR3 size: 19 residues. V dropped 5 bases and J dropped 1; count of bases not matched to a gene: 18. The CDR3 coding sequence is TGTGCCAGCAGTCAAGACCCGATCTCCGGGACTAGCTCTTCCTACGAGCAGTACTTC. It yields the protein CASSQDPISGTSSSYEQYF.

This clonotype was seen only a few times. Given a much more abundant clone one base away, this may be a read error. The CDR3 reads CASSYTTSLGYNNEQLF. The CDR3 region has the DNA TGTGCCAGCAGTTACACGACTAGCCTTGGATACAACAATGAGCAGCTCTTC. The V gene is TRBV6-5, the J gene TRBJ2-1; TRBD2 agrees at 7 bases. The CDR3 totals 17 residues. The V gene's germline CDR1 is MNHEY and CDR2 SVGAGI.